Listed here are 32 T cell receptor beta chains from one sample, sequenced in a study of human T cells and chemical hapten exposure. Time point defined: pre-sensitization, week 0. As to treatment: therapeutic diphenylcyclopropenone sensitization with weekly scalp DPC. TCRdb reanalysed the RACE reads using MiXCR and keeps one entry per CDR3 protein. The sample holds some 38,000 distinct CDR3 sequences, roughly 7.2% seen once. The sequencing here drew on whole blood, taken in connection with sensitization to the hapten diphenylcyclopropenone (DPC). The receptors originated from a woman aged 45-65 years with alopecia areata. Some clones in this sample may be carry-over from other donors' samples.

This clonotype was seen ten or more times. The chain uses TRBV6-6 and TRBJ1-4, with a tentative D call TRBD1 (6 bases). The V and J ends lost 0 bases and 2 bases respectively, with 13 bases between them. This CDR3 comprises 17 residues. CDR1 is MNHNY and CDR2 is SVGAGI in the germline V gene (reference sequence). In DNA, the CDR3 is TGTGCCAGCAGTTACTCGGGGGCCCAGAGGACTAATGAAAAACTGTTTTTT. It codes for CASSYSGAQRTNEKLFF.

The chain combines TRBV29-1 with TRBJ2-1, with 7 nucleotides matching TRBD1. With 6 bases clipped from V and 14 bases from J, the junction kept 7 bases outside the gene matches. Germline CDR1 SQVTM, CDR2 ANQGSEA. The CDR3 is made up of 10 amino acids. This CDR3 reads CSVDRAEEFF. The CDR3, as DNA: TGCAGCGTAGACAGGGCCGAGGAGTTCTTC.

This clonotype was observed many times. J is TRBJ1-2 and V is TRBV12-3 or TRBV12-4; TRBD1 matches 7 bases. The CDR3 covers 15 residues. J lost 0 bases, V lost 5 bases, and 6 bases had no gene match. DNA of the CDR3: TGTGCCAGCAGTGTAACAGGGGCAACTAACTATGGCTACACCTTC. Its protein is CASSVTGATNYGYTF.

This clonotype was found many times. This chain joins TRBV6-5 and TRBJ2-7, with 8 bases matching TRBD1. Germline CDR1 is MNHEY and CDR2 is SVGAGI. J lost 1 base, V lost 4 bases, and 6 bases had no gene match. The CDR3 sequence is 15 residues long. As DNA, the CDR3 is TGTGCCAGCAGTTCTACCGGGACAGGATCCTACGAGCAGTACTTC. As protein: CASSSTGTGSYEQYF.

In its sample, this clonotype was seen many times. V is TRBV28 and J is TRBJ1-5; D might be TRBD1 (5 bases). V was pared by 8 bases and J by 2 bases, with 7 bases between. The germline V gene has CDR1 MDHEN and CDR2 SYDVKM. The CDR3 sequence is 12 residues long. The CDR3 DNA reads as TGTGCCAGCGGGACCGGCAATCAGCCCCAGCATTTT. This codes for CASGTGNQPQHF. The whole variable domain, remainder taken from reference TRBV28 and TRBJ1-5, is DVKVTQSSRYLVKRTGEKVFLECVQDMDHENMFWYRQDPGLGLRLIYFSYDVKMKEKGDIPEGYSVSREKKERFSLILESASTNQTSMYLCASGTGNQPQHFGDGTRLSIL.

This clonotype came up many times. The rearrangement links TRBV3-1 to TRBJ1-5; TRBD1 matches at 8 bases. Germline V gives CDR1 LGHDT, CDR2 YNNKEL (reference sequence). The CDR3 sequence is 16 residues long. Trimming cost V 2 bases and J 6 bases; bases outside gene matches: 9. The CDR3 DNA follows: TGTGCCAGCAGCCAACGCGGACAGGGAAGGGGTCAGCCCCAGCATTTT. It translates to CASSQRGQGRGQPQHF. The full variable domain, with the rest looked up from reference TRBV3-1 and TRBJ1-5, is DTAVSQTPKYLVTQMGNDKSIKCEQNLGHDTMYWYKQDSKKFLKIMFSYNNKELIINETVPNRFSPKSPDKAHLNLHINSLELGDSAVYFCASSQRGQGRGQPQHFGDGTRLSIL.

This clonotype was counted at least ten times. The chain combines TRBV7-9 with TRBJ2-3; maybe TRBD2 (6 bases). Per the germline V gene, CDR1 is SEHNR and CDR2 is FQNEAQ (reference sequence). The length of the CDR3 is 12 residues. Trimming stripped 6 bases from V and 7 bases from J, with 11 bases between. CDR3: CASSSSVNTQYF. CDR3 DNA: TGTGCCAGCAGTTCTAGCGTTAATACGCAGTATTTT. Full variable domain (remainder filled in from reference TRBV7-9 and TRBJ2-3): DTGVSQNPRHKITKRGQNVTFRCDPISEHNRLYWYRQTLGQGPEFLTYFQNEAQLEKSRLLSDRFSAERPKGSFSTLEIQRTEQGDSAMYLCASSSSVNTQYFGPGTRLTVL.

This chain connects TRBV7-9 to TRBJ2-5; 9 positions agree with TRBD2. Germline values: CDR1 SEHNR, CDR2 FQNEAQ (reference sequence). With V trimmed by 2 bases and J by 2 bases, 3 bases remained unmatched. The CDR3 totals 15 residues. CDR3: CASSLSTSGQETQYF. DNA of the CDR3: TGTGCCAGCAGCTTATCCACTAGCGGGCAAGAGACCCAGTACTTC.

There are many counts of this clonotype. V and J are TRBV10-3 and TRBJ1-5; D perhaps matches TRBD1 (5 bases). The CDR3 sequence is 15 residues long. Trimming pared 5 bases from V and 0 bases from J, leaving 11 bases between. Germline lookup yields CDR1 ENHRY and CDR2 SYGVKD. The CDR3 loop reads CAISQRGSSNQPQHF. The CDR3 region has the DNA TGTGCCATCAGTCAGAGGGGAAGTAGCAATCAGCCCCAGCATTTT.

This clonotype was counted many times. The rearrangement joins TRBV19 to TRBJ1-4; 7 positions agree with TRBD1. Germline V gene data show CDR1 as LNHDA and CDR2 as SQIVND (reference sequence). This CDR3 has 15 amino acids. Trimming removed 2 bases from V and 5 bases from J; junction bases left unmatched: 5. The chain's CDR3 is CASSIIRQGNEKLFF. The CDR3 coding sequence is TGTGCCAGTAGTATAATACGACAGGGAAATGAAAAACTGTTTTTT.

This clonotype has at least ten counts. The chain couples TRBV20-1 to TRBJ1-1; possibly TRBD1 for D (6 bases). The CDR3 extends over 13 amino acids. CDR1 and CDR2 from the germline V gene are DFQATT and SNEGSKA (reference sequence). V was shortened by 3 bases and J by 7 bases, with 15 bases between the two germline ends. The CDR3 loop reads CSASFGGQGEAFF. The CDR3 region has the DNA TGCAGTGCTAGTTTCGGGGGGCAGGGTGAAGCTTTCTTT.

This clonotype came up a few times. J is TRBJ2-2 and V is TRBV7-9, with D hard to call. The germline V gene encodes CDR1 SEHNR and CDR2 FQNEAQ (reference sequence). With 1 base removed from V and 7 bases from J, the gap between germline ends came to 4 bases. The length of the CDR3 is 12 residues. CDR3 sequence reads: CASSLVVGELFF. The CDR3 DNA sequence: TGTGCCAGCAGCTTAGTCGTCGGGGAGCTGTTTTTT. The full variable domain, its missing parts supplied by reference TRBV7-9 and TRBJ2-2, is DTGVSQNPRHKITKRGQNVTFRCDPISEHNRLYWYRQTLGQGPEFLTYFQNEAQLEKSRLLSDRFSAERPKGSFSTLEIQRTEQGDSAMYLCASSLVVGELFFGEGSRLTVL.

V gene TRBV12-3 or TRBV12-4 combines with J gene TRBJ2-1; the match to TRBD1 covers 10 bases. V was pared by 1 base and J by 9 bases, with 6 bases of the junction left unmatched. The CDR3 totals 15 residues. The chain's CDR3 is CASSLVPDRGAEQFF. Written as DNA, the CDR3 is TGTGCCAGCAGTTTAGTGCCGGACAGGGGGGCTGAGCAGTTCTTC.

This clonotype was seen ten or more times. The chain links TRBV25-1 to TRBJ2-1; no clear D. The germline V gene encodes CDR1 MGHDK and CDR2 SYGVNS. This CDR3 region has 13 residues. V was trimmed by 4 bases and J by 9 bases, leaving 13 bases between them. In DNA, the CDR3 is TGTGCCAGCAGTGTTAAGCGCGGTGGTGAGCAGTTCTTC. Its protein is CASSVKRGGEQFF.

Ten or more counts support this clonotype. V and J are TRBV12-3 or TRBV12-4 and TRBJ1-2; D gene ambiguous. V dropped 0 bases and J dropped 8 bases, with 22 bases sitting between them. This CDR3 is built from 17 residues. The CDR3 sequence: CASSLARRRTTARGYTF. CDR3 sequence (DNA): TGTGCCAGCAGTTTAGCCCGTCGGCGGACCACCGCCCGGGGCTACACCTTC.

This clonotype appeared many times. The rearrangement joins TRBV7-3 to TRBJ1-3; 8 positions agree with TRBD1. The trim removed 4 bases at V and 4 bases at J, leaving 6 bases unmatched. The length of the CDR3 is 15 residues. Per germline, CDR1 SGHTA and CDR2 FQGTGA. CDR3 coding DNA: TGTGCCAGCAGCTCAATCCCAGGGGGCGGAAACACCATATATTTT. It specifies CASSSIPGGGNTIYF.

This clonotype was seen ten or more times. The chain has TRBV6-2 or TRBV6-3 and TRBJ1-1; D unclear. Germline values: CDR1 MNHEY, CDR2 SVGEGT. CDR3 length: 12 residues. V was clipped by 5 bases and J by 11 bases, with 15 bases between them. Here the CDR3 reads CASSALDREAFF. As DNA, the CDR3 is TGTGCCAGCAGTGCCTTGGACCGGGAGGCTTTCTTT.

This clonotype was observed a few times. The chain is built from TRBV19 and TRBJ1-3; D is unresolved. Looked up from germline, CDR1 is LNHDA and CDR2 is SQIVND (reference sequence). There are 14 residues in the CDR3. V dropped 3 bases and J dropped 12 bases, with 18 bases sitting between them. CDR3 in DNA: TGTGCCAGTAGTATCGGGCTCGCGGGTGATGACATATATTTT. Amino acids: CASSIGLAGDDIYF. Variable domain in full (rest from reference TRBV19 and TRBJ1-3): DGGITQSPKYLFRKEGQNVTLSCEQNLNHDAMYWYRQDPGQGLRLIYYSQIVNDFQKGDIAEGYSVSREKKESFPLTVTSAQKNPTAFYLCASSIGLAGDDIYFGEGSWLTVV.

This clonotype was picked up many times. The chain has TRBV14 and TRBJ2-1; 12 bases are a match to TRBD2. Unmatched junction bases numbered 9, after V lost 0 bases and J lost 12 bases. The CDR3 length is 16 residues. Germline CDR1 SGHDN, CDR2 FVKESK. CDR3 in amino acids: CASSQDSGLAGKVQFF. Here the CDR3 DNA reads TGTGCCAGCAGCCAAGATAGCGGACTAGCGGGAAAGGTGCAGTTCTTC.

This chain uses TRBV12-3 or TRBV12-4 with TRBJ1-4; 8 bases fit TRBD1. Trimming at V came to 3 bases and at J to 10 bases, leaving 7 bases not matched to a gene. The CDR3 is 14 amino acids. CDR3 sequence: CASSFGAGGAKLFF. The CDR3 nucleotides are TGTGCCAGCAGTTTTGGTGCAGGGGGCGCAAAACTGTTTTTT.

This clonotype was detected only a few times. V usage is TRBV15 and J usage is TRBJ1-1, with no clear D. The germline V and J ends were trimmed by 0 bases and 14 bases, with 10 bases remaining between them. Looked up from germline, CDR1 is LNHNV and CDR2 is YYDKDF (reference sequence). The CDR3 extends over 11 amino acids. DNA of the CDR3: TGTGCCACCAGCAGAGATCGGAAATGCTTCTTT. Translated, it gives CATSRDRKCFF.

The table lists this clonotype with a few counts. The V call is TRBV7-9, the J call TRBJ2-5, with D possibly matching TRBD2 (6 bases). Per the germline V gene, CDR1 is SEHNR and CDR2 is FQNEAQ (reference sequence). Trimming stripped 0 bases from V and 2 bases from J, with 7 bases between. The CDR3 contains 14 residues. For the CDR3, the DNA is TGTGCCAGCAGCTTAGCGGGGGGACAAGAGACCCAGTACTTC. Protein sequence: CASSLAGGQETQYF.

The gene calls are TRBV5-1 and TRBJ1-5; maybe TRBD1 (6 bases). Germline lookup yields CDR1 SGHRS and CDR2 YFSETQ. CDR3 size: 14 residues. The V end was cut by 4 bases, the J end by 4 bases, with 12 bases between. CDR3 nucleotide sequence: TGCGCCAGCAGCATGGACAGTCCAAATCAGCCCCAGCATTTT. Amino acids: CASSMDSPNQPQHF. The whole variable domain, filled in from reference TRBV5-1 and TRBJ1-5, reads KAGVTQTPRYLIKTRGQQVTLSCSPISGHRSVSWYQQTPGQGLQFLFEYFSETQRNKGNFPGRFSGRQFSNSRSEMNVSTLELGDSALYLCASSMDSPNQPQHFGDGTRLSIL.

This clonotype occurred many times. The rearrangement links TRBV12-3 or TRBV12-4 to TRBJ2-1; 14 bases map to TRBD2. With 5 bases clipped from V and 1 base from J, the junction kept 1 base outside the gene matches. This CDR3 has 16 amino acids. CDR3 coding DNA: TGTGCCAGCAGTCGGACTAGCGGGAGGTCCTACAATGAGCAGTTCTTC. Its protein is CASSRTSGRSYNEQFF.

The chain links TRBV5-1 to TRBJ2-2; 7 positions match TRBD2. CDR3 size: 14 residues. Trimming took 1 base from V and 4 from J; bases not matched to a gene: 1. Germline V gene data show CDR1 as SGHRS and CDR2 as YFSETQ. CDR3 sequence (DNA): TGCGCCAGCAGCTTGAAGCGGGGCACCGGGGAGCTGTTTTTT. Translated: CASSLKRGTGELFF.

This clonotype was observed a handful of times. The rearrangement uses TRBV11-3 and TRBJ2-1, with a tentative D call TRBD1 (6 bases). The CDR3 has 12 residues. The germline CDR1 and CDR2 sequences are SGHNT and YENEEA. Trimming removed 7 bases at V and 9 bases at J, with 13 bases between. The CDR3 loop is CASIVRGCEQFF. The DNA of the CDR3 is TGTGCCAGCATCGTGAGGGGGTGTGAGCAGTTCTTC.

This clonotype appeared many times. The chain is built from TRBV20-1 and TRBJ2-7, with a weak D call TRBD1 (5 bases). Germline V gene sequence: CDR1 DFQATT, CDR2 SNEGSKA (reference sequence). This CDR3 is built from 11 residues. CDR3 in DNA: TGCAGCCGACAGAGGTCCGGCGAGCAGTACTTC. As protein: CSRQRSGEQYF.

The chain is built from TRBV18 and TRBJ2-3, with no clear D. The CDR3 sequence is 12 residues long. The germline V and J ends were trimmed by 0 bases and 4 bases, with 2 bases remaining between them. Germline V gene data show CDR1 as KGHSH and CDR2 as LQKENI. CDR3 DNA: TGTGCCAGCTCACCACCTGCAGATACGCAGTATTTT. It encodes CASSPPADTQYF.

This clonotype was counted many times. The chain employs TRBV19 and TRBJ1-5; a possible D gene is TRBD1 (6 bases). The V gene's germline CDR1 is LNHDA and CDR2 SQIVND (reference sequence). The CDR3 is 13 residues long. V lost 4 bases, J lost 7 bases, and 11 bases lay in between. In DNA, the CDR3 is TGTGCCAGTAGTACACAGGGAGGGCAGCCCCAGCATTTT. It is translated as CASSTQGGQPQHF.

This clonotype has at least ten counts. The rearrangement uses TRBV7-2 and TRBJ2-7, with D tentatively TRBD2 (5 bases). Germline V gene sequence: CDR1 SGHTA, CDR2 FQGNSA. The CDR3 is made up of 15 amino acids. Deletions cut 2 bases from V and 0 bases from J, with 11 bases between. The CDR3 DNA follows: TGTGCCAGCAGCTTAAACTTGGGGAGCTCCTACGAGCAGTACTTC. Amino acid sequence: CASSLNLGSSYEQYF. Based on the CDR3 plus reference TRBV7-2 and TRBJ2-7, the full variable domain is GAGVSQSPSNKVTEKGKDVELRCDPISGHTALYWYRQSLGQGLEFLIYFQGNSAPDKSGLPSDRFSAERTGGSVSTLTIQRTQQEDSAVYLCASSLNLGSSYEQYFGPGTRLTVT.

The chain has TRBV6-2 or TRBV6-3 and TRBJ2-2; 10 nucleotides align to TRBD2. The germline V gene encodes CDR1 MNHEY and CDR2 SVGEGT. This CDR3 is built from 15 residues. V shed 7 bases and J 2 bases; nucleotides not matched to a gene: 4. The DNA for the CDR3 is TGTGCCAGCATGTTAGCGGGAGGAAACACCGGGGAGCTGTTTTTT. It translates to CASMLAGGNTGELFF.

This clonotype was recorded many times. The J gene is TRBJ2-2, the V gene TRBV7-8, with 13 bases that match TRBD2. Germline loops: CDR1 SGHVS, CDR2 FQNEAQ. CDR3 length: 19 residues. Unmatched junction bases numbered 16, after V lost 7 bases and J lost 5 bases. The CDR3 is CASNRRGTSGIEVTGELFF. Written as DNA, the CDR3 is TGTGCCAGCAACCGACGGGGGACTAGCGGGATAGAAGTAACCGGGGAGCTGTTTTTT.